This TCR beta chain was identified in a study of shared clonotypes between healthy human individuals. Looking at the study overall: Every donor yielded three CD4 naive, three CD4 memory, two CD8 naive and one CD8 memory plate.

On this clone itself: This same CDR3 is encoded by further DNA sequences in the sample.

Profiling relied on immunoSEQ multiplex PCR, and the TCRdb table lists in-frame clones only, not all of them. Altogether millions of clones are present, 95% being singletons, with the ten largest covering 0.1% to 0.15%. This CDR3 has 13 residues. CDR1 KGHSH and CDR2 LQKENI come from the germline V gene. V was shortened by 1 base and J by 1 base, with 4 bases between the two germline ends. The chain joins TRBV18 to TRBJ1-1, with D unclear. The receptor comes from a man between 18 and 29 years old in good health. Sequenced: naive CD4+ T cells sorted from blood. As to subset: CD45RA+ positively selected. In nucleotides, the CDR3 is TGTGCCAGCTCACCACAAGGGAACACTGAAGCTTTCTTT. It translates to CASSPQGNTEAFF.